A selection of T cell receptor beta chains follows, all from one sample in a study of beta chain features in type 1 diabetes. Repertoires were generated with immunoSEQ multiplex PCR, while TCRdb's copy carries only in-frame clones and drops some. There are 350,000 or so clones in the sample; less than 20% occur only once, and 0.035% to 0.055% lies in the top ten. Sequenced material: naive CD4+ T cells from blood. The receptors were gathered from a woman under 30 in good health. Each CDR3 is given with its conserved first and last residue. Each record gives: V gene, clone size, D gene, J gene, CDR3 DNA, CDR3 protein. A D gene is named only where the DNA matches it firmly. Size tells how often a clone was seen (once, few, many) or the class of an expanded clone, and some rows leave it out.

TRBV19	NA	TRBD1	TRBJ2-2	TGTGCCAGTAGTACCACAGGGGGCACCGGGGAGCTGTTTTTT	CASSTTGGTGELFF
TRBV15	NA	NA	TRBJ1-2	TGTGCCACCAGCAGAGATAGGGAGAATTCTGGCTACACCTTC	CATSRDRENSGYTF
TRBV29-1	few	NA	TRBJ1-5	TGCAGCGTTGAAGGCGGACAGAATCAGCCCCAGCATTTT	CSVEGGQNQPQHF
TRBV5-1	NA	NA	TRBJ2-3	TGCGCCAGCAGCTTGAGGGAGACCTACACAGATACGCAGTATTTT	CASSLRETYTDTQYF
TRBV7-2	NA	TRBD2	TRBJ2-2	TGTGCCAGCAGCAGGACTAGCGGCACCGGGGAGCTGTTTTTT	CASSRTSGTGELFF
TRBV7-9	NA	TRBD1	TRBJ1-2	TGTGCCAGCAGTACACCTCGGGACAGTAGAACCAACTATGGCTACACCTTC	CASSTPRDSRTNYGYTF
TRBV2	few	TRBD1	TRBJ1-1	TGTGCCAGCACTCTGGAGCAGGGGGTAGGCACTGAAGCTTTCTTT	CASTLEQGVGTEAFF
TRBV10-3	NA	NA	TRBJ2-7	TGTGCCATCAGACAGGCGAGCTCCTACGAGCAGTACTTC	CAIRQASSYEQYF
TRBV2	few	NA	TRBJ2-1	TGTGCCAGCAGTGGAGGGTCAGGGGCATACAATGAGCAGTTCTTC	CASSGGSGAYNEQFF
TRBV5-1	NA	TRBD2	TRBJ2-1	TGCGCCAGCAGCACGGGACTAGCCCTCCTGTCAGACAATGAGCAGTTCTTC	CASSTGLALLSDNEQFF